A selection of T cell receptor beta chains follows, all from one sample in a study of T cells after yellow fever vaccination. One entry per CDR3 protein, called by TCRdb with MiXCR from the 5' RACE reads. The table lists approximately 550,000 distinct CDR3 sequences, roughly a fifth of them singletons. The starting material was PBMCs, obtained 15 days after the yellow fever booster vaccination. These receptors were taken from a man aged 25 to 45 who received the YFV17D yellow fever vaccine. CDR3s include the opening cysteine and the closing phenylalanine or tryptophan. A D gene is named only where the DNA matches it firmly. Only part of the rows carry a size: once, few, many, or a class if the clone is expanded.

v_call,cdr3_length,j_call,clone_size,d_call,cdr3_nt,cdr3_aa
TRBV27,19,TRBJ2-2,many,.,TGTGCCAGCAGTCTGTTCTCCGGAGGAGGCGGGCGGAACACCGGGGAGCTGTTTTTT,CASSLFSGGGGRNTGELFF
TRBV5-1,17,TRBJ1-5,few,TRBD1,TGCGCCAGCAGCTTAGGAACAGGGGGAGATAGCAATCAGCCCCAGCATTTT,CASSLGTGGDSNQPQHF
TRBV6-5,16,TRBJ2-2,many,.,TGTGCCAGCAGTATTGGGGGGGGGCGAAGGTCCGGGGAGCTGTTTTTT,CASSIGGGRRSGELFF
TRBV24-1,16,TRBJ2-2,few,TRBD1,TGTGCCACCAGTGATTCCGGGACAGGTTCCCCCGGGGAGCTGTTTTTT,CATSDSGTGSPGELFF
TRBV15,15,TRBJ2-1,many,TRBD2,TGTGCCACCACCTCCGATGGCGGGAGTTACAATGAGCAGTTCTTC,CATTSDGGSYNEQFF
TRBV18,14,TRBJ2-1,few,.,TGTGCCAGCTCACCCCCGGGCAGGGGCTATGAGCAGTTCTTC,CASSPPGRGYEQFF
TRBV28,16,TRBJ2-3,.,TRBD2,TGTGCCAGCAGCTCCTTTCGGTCTAGCGGGGGAGATACGCAGTATTTT,CASSSFRSSGGDTQYF
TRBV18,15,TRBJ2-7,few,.,TGTGCCAGCTCTCCAACTCTAGAGCCCGGGGTTGTGCAGTACTTC,CASSPTLEPGVVQYF
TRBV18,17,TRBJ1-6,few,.,TGTGCCAGCTCGTCGGACACCTTGAGCTCCTATAATTCACCCCTCCACTTT,CASSSDTLSSYNSPLHF
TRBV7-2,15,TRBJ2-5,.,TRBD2,TGTGCCAGCAGCTCGGGACTAGCGGGCAGGATGACCCAGTACTTC,CASSSGLAGRMTQYF
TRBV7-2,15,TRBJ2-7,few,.,TGTGCCAGCAGCTTAGCGGTCAGAAGCTCCTACGAGCAGTACTTC,CASSLAVRSSYEQYF
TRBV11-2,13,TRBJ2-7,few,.,TGTGCCAGCAGCTGGGGGCGCGGTAGCGAGCAGTACTTC,CASSWGRGSEQYF
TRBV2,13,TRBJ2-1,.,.,TGTGCCAGCAGTACGGACGCTAGGGATGAGCAGTTCTTC,CASSTDARDEQFF
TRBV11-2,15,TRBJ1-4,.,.,TGTGCCAGCAGCTTCTCGACATCTCAGAATGAAAAACTGTTTTTT,CASSFSTSQNEKLFF
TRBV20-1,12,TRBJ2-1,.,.,TGCAGTGCACTGGGTGGGGGCAATGAGCAGTTCTTC,CSALGGGNEQFF
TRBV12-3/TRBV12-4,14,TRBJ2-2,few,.,TGTGCCAGCAGTGGCGGAGGGGGACCCGGGGAGCTGTTTTTT,CASSGGGGPGELFF
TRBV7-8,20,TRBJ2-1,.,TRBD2,TGTGCCAGCAAGAACACCTTGGAGATAGCGGGAGGGTCCCTTTACAATGAGCAGTTCTTC,CASKNTLEIAGGSLYNEQFF
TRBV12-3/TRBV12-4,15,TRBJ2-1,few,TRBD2,TGTGCCAGCTCCCCGGTGGGGACTACCGGACATGAGCAGTTCTTC,CASSPVGTTGHEQFF
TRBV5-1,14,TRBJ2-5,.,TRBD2,TGCGCCAGCAGACCTACTAGCGCTCAAGAGACCCAGTACTTC,CASRPTSAQETQYF
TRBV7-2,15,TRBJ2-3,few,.,TGTGCCAGCAGCTTGAACTGGAGGGCCACAGATACGCAGTATTTT,CASSLNWRATDTQYF
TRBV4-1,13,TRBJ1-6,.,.,TGCGCCAGCAGCCAAGTGAACGCGTCACCCCTCCACTTT,CASSQVNASPLHF